The source of this T cell receptor (beta chain) is a study of tumor-infiltrating lymphocytes in primary liver carcinoma. Study-level information: Read depth, roughly 3.5 to 7.13 million productive TCRbeta reads, did not differ significantly between tissues.

The researchers produced TCR beta cDNA from roughly 550 ng total RNA with a constant-region primer. Nested multiplex PCR, run for three rounds with slightly modified ARM-PCR, yielded TCR beta libraries. The two initial PCR rounds, roughly 9 cycles each, used TRBV1-TRBV30 forward and C-beta reverse primers. A single record per CDR3 protein comes from TCRdb applying MiXCR to the multiplex PCR reads. The profile covers more than 45,000 distinct CDR3 sequences, with about 80% appearing a single time and around 30% taken by the ten largest. CDR1 and CDR2 (germline): SGHRS, YFSETQ. CDR3 length equals 16 residues. J gave up 6 bases and V 7 bases, and 12 bases lay outside the gene matches. Study results and caveats: Tumor region pairs shared more overlap than did tumor-adjacent and tumor-blood pairs.

As regards this clonotype: What it binds is not known. A much larger clonotype is one base distant, so this may be a read error.

From unsorted bulk tissue weighing roughly 17-34 mg, DNA and RNA were co-extracted. All patients had surgically resected primary liver carcinoma. Sequencing was carried out using liver tumor tissue from sampling region 3. Sample subset: tumor region T3, left-lateral pole. The chain uses TRBV5-1 and TRBJ2-1; 11 bases fit TRBD2. The TCR originated in a man in his forties with primary liver carcinoma and hepatitis B virus infection. The CDR3: CASGLIAGGPTNEQFF. The CDR3 DNA reads as TGCGCCAGCGGCCTGATAGCGGGAGGGCCGACCAATGAGCAGTTCTTC.